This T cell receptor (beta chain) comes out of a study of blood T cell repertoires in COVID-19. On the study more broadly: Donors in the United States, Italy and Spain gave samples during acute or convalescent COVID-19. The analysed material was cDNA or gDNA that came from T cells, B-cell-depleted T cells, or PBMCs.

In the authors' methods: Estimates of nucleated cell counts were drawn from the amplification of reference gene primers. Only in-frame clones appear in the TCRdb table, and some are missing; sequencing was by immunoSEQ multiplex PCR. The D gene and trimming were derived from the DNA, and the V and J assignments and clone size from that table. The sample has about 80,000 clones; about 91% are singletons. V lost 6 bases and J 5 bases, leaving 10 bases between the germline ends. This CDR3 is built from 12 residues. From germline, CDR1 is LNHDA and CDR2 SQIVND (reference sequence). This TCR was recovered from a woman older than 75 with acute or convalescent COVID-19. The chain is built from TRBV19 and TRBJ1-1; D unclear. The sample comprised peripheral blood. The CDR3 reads CASSRAGTEAFF. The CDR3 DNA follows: TGTGCCAGTAGCCGGGCGGGGACTGAAGCTTTCTTT.